This TCR beta chain was documented in a study of yellow fever vaccine responses in identical twins. Study findings and constraints: A vaccine T cell response that seemed partly convergent and partly personalized was reported in twins.

TCRdb used MiXCR to reprocess the RT-PCR reads, holding one entry per CDR3 protein. The sample records thousands of distinct CDR3 sequences, less than 75% being singletons. There are a few counts of this clonotype. Antigen: not known. V lost 5 bases to trimming and J lost 4 bases, with 9 bases between them. CDR1 and CDR2 from the germline V gene are SGHAT and FQDESV (reference sequence). The CDR3 length is 12 residues. J is TRBJ2-7 and V is TRBV11-1; no reliable D call. The sequence was obtained from a woman aged 18-29 years who received the yellow fever vaccine. The specimen was T cells from blood (PBMCs), unsorted or a sorted subset (not recorded which), collected before or after yellow fever vaccination (not recorded which). CDR3 in DNA: TGTGCCAGCAGCGACGGGCCGTACGAGCAGTACTTC. Amino acids: CASSDGPYEQYF.